This entry features one TCR beta chain sequence. Its antigen is as yet unknown. The record originates from a study of shared clonotypes between healthy human individuals. CD8 cells classed as naive were CD45RO-negative and positively selected for CCR7, excluding terminally differentiated effector memory CD45RA+ cells. Measured with immunoSEQ multiplex PCR; TCRdb has only the in-frame clones, and not every one. Among about 600,000 clones listed, roughly 95% were seen once. The CDR3 spans 15 residues. From germline, CDR1 is SGDLS and CDR2 YYNGEE. Study findings and constraints: An effect of sequencing depth on clonotype sharing among donors was expected.

The J gene is TRBJ2-5, the V gene TRBV9, with D possibly matching TRBD2 (6 bases). The DNA end favors TRBJ2-7, so the J call may be wrong. The receptor comes from a woman aged 25 to 39 in good health. The sample taken for sequencing was naive CD8+ T cells sorted from blood. CDR3 DNA: TGTGCCAGCAGCGTACGCCTCGGGAGTCCCAACGAGCAGTACTTC. It is translated as CASSVRLGSPNEQYF.